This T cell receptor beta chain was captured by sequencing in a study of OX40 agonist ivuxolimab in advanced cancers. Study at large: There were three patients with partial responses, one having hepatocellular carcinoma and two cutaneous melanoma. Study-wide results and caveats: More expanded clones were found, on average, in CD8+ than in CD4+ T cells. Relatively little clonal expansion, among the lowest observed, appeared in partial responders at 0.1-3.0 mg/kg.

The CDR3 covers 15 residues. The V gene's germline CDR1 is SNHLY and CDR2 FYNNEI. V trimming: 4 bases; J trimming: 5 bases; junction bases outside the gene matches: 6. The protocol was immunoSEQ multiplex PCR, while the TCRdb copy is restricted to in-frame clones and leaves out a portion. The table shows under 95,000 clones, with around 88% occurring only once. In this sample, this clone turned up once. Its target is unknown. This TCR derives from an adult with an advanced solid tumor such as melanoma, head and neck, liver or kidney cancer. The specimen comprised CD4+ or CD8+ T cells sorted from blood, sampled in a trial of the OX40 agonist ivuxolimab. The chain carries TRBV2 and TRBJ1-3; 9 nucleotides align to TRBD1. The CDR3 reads CASSGTGVFRNTIYF. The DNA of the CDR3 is TGTGCCAGCAGTGGGACAGGGGTTTTCAGAAACACCATATATTTT.